This TCR beta chain appears in the sequencing data of a study of shared clonotypes between healthy human individuals. Study overall: Three plates each covered CD4 naive and memory; CD8 naive two, CD8 memory one.

Regarding this clone: The antigen remains undetermined.

Per the germline V gene, CDR1 is SGHAT and CDR2 is FQNNGV. The CDR3 consists of 12 residues. Trimming left V 3 bases short and J 9 bases short, with 9 bases between. Data came from immunoSEQ multiplex PCR; TCRdb stores just in-frame clones and leaves some out. The sample consists of about 1.1 million clones, 75% to 85% of them appearing once. Overall study results and limits: It was observed that approximately 5% of naive CD4 clonotypes were shared across a handful of donors. Relative to clonotypes present in all four donors, those not shared had lower generation probabilities.

What was sequenced was memory CD4+ T cells from PBMCs. This sample's subset: CD45RA-negative fraction. The chain carries TRBV11-2 and TRBJ2-1; D gene ambiguous. The sequence derives from a man between 18 and 29 years old in good health. Some clones in this sample may be carry-over from other donors' samples. For the CDR3, the DNA is TGTGCCAGCAGCTTCGTCTCAAGTGAGCAGTTCTTC. Its translation: CASSFVSSEQFF.